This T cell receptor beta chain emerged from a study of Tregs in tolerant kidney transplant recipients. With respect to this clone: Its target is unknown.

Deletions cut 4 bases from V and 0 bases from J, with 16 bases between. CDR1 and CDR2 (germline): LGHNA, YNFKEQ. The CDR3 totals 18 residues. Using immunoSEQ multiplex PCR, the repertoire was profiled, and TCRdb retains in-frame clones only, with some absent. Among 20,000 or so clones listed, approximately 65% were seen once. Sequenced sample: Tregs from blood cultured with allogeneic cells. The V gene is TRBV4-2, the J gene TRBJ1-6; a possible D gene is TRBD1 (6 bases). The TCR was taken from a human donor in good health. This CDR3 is CASSPLVGGFSYNSPLHF. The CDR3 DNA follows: TGTGCCAGCAGCCCCCTAGTAGGGGGATTCTCCTATAATTCACCCCTCCACTTT.